This T cell receptor beta chain was sequenced during a study of early T cells in non-severe SARS-CoV-2 infection. Study information: Sequenced material consisted of bulk RNA (from unsorted whole blood), and chains were unpaired. General study results and limits: A preference for anti-spike CD8 responses marked VDJdb matching, which missed private and CD4 specificities.

In this sample, this clonotype turned up many times. Its antigen is unknown. Unique molecular identifier tags were affixed to discrete cDNA molecules. TCRdb called the 5' RACE reads again in MiXCR, with one record for every CDR3 protein. The sample has 68,000 or so distinct CDR3 sequences; 10% to 15% are singletons. Sequencing input: whole blood. The sequence derives from an adult who was a healthcare worker with PCR-confirmed SARS-CoV-2 infection or an uninfected control (not recorded which).

In nucleotides, the CDR3 is TGTGCCAGTAGTATAAGGGCCGCCAGCAATCAGCCCCAGCATTTT. Protein: CASSIRAASNQPQHF. J is TRBJ1-5 and V is TRBV19; D unclear. CDR3 length: 15 residues. Trimming removed 2 bases from V and 1 base from J, with 9 bases in between. Germline CDR1 is LNHDA and CDR2 is SQIVND (reference sequence). The complete variable domain, with remaining parts taken from reference TRBV19 and TRBJ1-5, reads DGGITQSPKYLFRKEGQNVTLSCEQNLNHDAMYWYRQDPGQGLRLIYYSQIVNDFQKGDIAEGYSVSREKKESFPLTVTSAQKNPTAFYLCASSIRAASNQPQHFGDGTRLSIL.